The clone carrying this TCR beta chain was counted ten times or more. Its specificity is not known. The sample originates from a study of T cells after yellow fever vaccination. General study points: Boosting was followed by the reappearance of most primary-vaccination clones (around 95% CD4, around 86% CD8). The appearance of a small share of clonotypes in both CD4 and CD8 compartments was observed.

The CDR3 runs 17 residues. The trim removed 2 bases at V and 3 bases at J, leaving 10 bases unmatched. CDR1 and CDR2 from the germline V gene are SGHRS and YFSETQ. TCR cDNA was made by 5'RACE template switching, adding a universal primer site and UMIs. TCRdb independently ran MiXCR on the 5' RACE reads; one entry per CDR3 protein. The sample carries roughly 320,000 distinct CDR3 sequences, roughly 10% recorded once. Source: CD4+ T cells sorted from PBMCs, taken 45 days after the yellow fever booster vaccination. J is TRBJ2-3 and V is TRBV5-1; 9 bases line up with TRBD2. This TCR was recovered from a man aged 18 to 29 who received the YFV17D yellow fever vaccine. DNA for the CDR3: TGCGCCAGCAGCTTATTTGGAGCGGGGGGTGGAACAGATACGCAGTATTTT. It encodes CASSLFGAGGGTDTQYF. The variable domain in full, with the rest retrieved from reference TRBV5-1 and TRBJ2-3, is KAGVTQTPRYLIKTRGQQVTLSCSPISGHRSVSWYQQTPGQGLQFLFEYFSETQRNKGNFPGRFSGRQFSNSRSEMNVSTLELGDSALYLCASSLFGAGGGTDTQYFGPGTRLTVL.